Following are 25 T cell receptor beta chains from one sample sequenced in a study of tumor-infiltrating lymphocytes in primary liver carcinoma. Using a constant-region primer together with ProtoScript II reverse transcriptase, TCR beta cDNA was made from roughly 500 ng of total RNA. Libraries of TCR beta came from three nested multiplex PCR rounds with slightly modified ARM-PCR. Use of TRBV1-TRBV30 forward primers with a C-beta reverse primer characterized the first two PCR rounds, which lasted about 10 cycles each. One entry per CDR3 protein results from TCRdb running MiXCR on the multiplex PCR reads. The sample records 180,000 or so distinct CDR3 sequences, less than 65% being singletons. Blood RNA came from unsorted whole blood; germline DNA was also extracted. The sample comprised peripheral blood. All receptors come from a middle-aged man with primary liver carcinoma and hepatitis B virus infection.

This clonotype turned up a few times. The CDR3 DNA follows: TGTGCCAGCAGTTCCCCGGGGCTAGGGGCCGGGGAGCTGTTTTTT. The encoded protein is CASSSPGLGAGELFF. The chain links TRBV5-6 to TRBJ2-2; D possibly uses TRBD1 or TRBD2 (5 bases each). V was shortened by 5 bases and J by 6 bases, with 17 bases between the two germline ends. Germline-derived CDR1 and CDR2 are SGHDT and YYEEEE. This CDR3 has 15 residues.

The genes are TRBV5-1 and TRBJ2-3; TRBD2 aligns across 11 bases. The V gene end was trimmed by 0 bases and the J gene end by 3 bases; junction bases not matched to a gene: 3. This CDR3 comprises 16 residues. Germline loops: CDR1 SGHRS, CDR2 YFSETQ. The CDR3 reads CASSLDGTSGTDTQYF. The CDR3 region has the DNA TGCGCCAGCAGCTTGGATGGGACTAGCGGAACAGATACGCAGTATTTT.

Notes on this clonotype: This may stem from a read error, because a much larger clone lies one nucleotide away. V and J are TRBV29-1 and TRBJ2-2, with D perhaps matching TRBD2 (7 bases). The germline V gene encodes CDR1 SQVTM and CDR2 ANQGSEA. CDR3 length equals 14 residues. Trimming left V 8 bases short and J 4 bases short, with 17 bases between. The CDR3: CSTRGGPSTGELFF. The CDR3 DNA reads as TGCAGCACGAGGGGGGGCCCCAGCACCGGGGAGCTGTTTTTT.

On this clonotype itself: Germline and junction disagree at one end, which may indicate a read error. The gene calls are TRBV11-2 and TRBJ2-1; 8 bases agree with TRBD2. Looked up from germline, CDR1 is SGHAT and CDR2 is FQNNGV. The CDR3 length is 15 residues. CDR3: CTSSLVGGRINEQFF. The CDR3 nucleotides read TGTACCAGCAGCCTAGTGGGCGGGAGGATTAATGAGCAATTCTTC.

The rearrangement uses TRBV6-1 and TRBJ1-4, with D perhaps TRBD1 (6 bases). This CDR3 is built from 15 residues. Germline lookup yields CDR1 MNHNS and CDR2 SASEGT. V lost 3 bases and J lost 2, with 10 bases in between. CDR3 loop: CASSEGGRTNEKLFF. In DNA form, the CDR3 reads TGTGCCAGCAGTGAGGGGGGCCGGACTAATGAAAAACTGTTTTTT.

The chain carries TRBV10-3 and TRBJ2-7, with 10 nucleotides matching TRBD1. The CDR3 covers 14 residues. J lost 7 bases, V lost 6 bases, and 9 bases had no gene match. Looked up from germline, CDR1 is ENHRY and CDR2 is SYGVKD. For the CDR3, the DNA is TGTGCCATCAGGGCCGGACAGGGGGTGGAGGAGCAGTACTTC. This sequence encodes CAIRAGQGVEEQYF.

This clonotype was detected only a few times. The chain links TRBV7-9 to TRBJ2-1; TRBD2 aligns across 10 bases. After removal of 5 bases from V and 5 bases from J, the junction contained 9 bases not matched to a gene. Germline V CDR1 and CDR2: SEHNR, FQNEAQ (reference sequence). The CDR3 sequence is 16 residues long. DNA for the CDR3: TGTGCCAGCAGCCCTGTATGGCTAGCGGGAGACAATGAGCAGTTCTTC. Residues: CASSPVWLAGDNEQFF. The full variable domain, rest sourced from reference TRBV7-9 and TRBJ2-1, is DTGVSQNPRHKITKRGQNVTFRCDPISEHNRLYWYRQTLGQGPEFLTYFQNEAQLEKSRLLSDRFSAERPKGSFSTLEIQRTEQGDSAMYLCASSPVWLAGDNEQFFGPGTRLTVL.

Comments on this clonotype: One junction end disagrees with the germline gene, perhaps due to a read error. The rearrangement joins TRBV11-2 to TRBJ2-7; no definite D call. Germline values: CDR1 SGHAT, CDR2 FQNNGV. The CDR3 sequence is 14 residues long. The CDR3 region is CASSPSLYSYEQCF. The DNA for the CDR3 is TGTGCCAGCAGCCCCAGCCTATACTCCTACGAGCAGTGCTTC.

The chain links TRBV12-3 or TRBV12-4 to TRBJ2-5, with 10 bases that match TRBD1. The CDR3 loop spans 18 amino acids. Trimming cost V 6 bases and J 4 bases; bases outside gene matches: 17. CDR3: CASSYRPGQGDLVETQYF. The CDR3, as DNA: TGTGCCAGCAGCTATCGGCCCGGACAGGGGGATTTGGTAGAGACCCAGTACTTC.

Details on this clonotype: A much larger clone lies one base from this, so it may be a read error. The chain recombines TRBV11-2 with TRBJ2-7; 7 positions match TRBD1. CDR3 length: 14 amino acids. Germline loops: CDR1 SGHAT, CDR2 FQNNGV. In DNA form, the CDR3 reads TGTGTCAGCAGCGAGACAGGGTTCTGGTACGAGCAGTACTTC. Translating gives CVSSETGFWYEQYF.

Turning to this clonotype: The germline gene is not matched at one end of the junction; a read error may be the cause. The chain uses TRBV29-1 and TRBJ2-5; the D call may be TRBD1 or TRBD2 (5 bases each). Germline V gene sequence: CDR1 SQVTM, CDR2 ANQGSEA. The CDR3 has 13 residues. DNA for the CDR3: TGCAGAGTTGACATGGGGGACCAAGAGACCCAGTACTTC. It codes for CRVDMGDQETQYF. Together with reference TRBV29-1 and TRBJ2-5, the CDR3 gives the full variable domain: SAVISQKPSRDICQRGTSLTIQCQVDSQVTMMFWYRQQPGQSLTLIATANQGSEATYESGFVIDKFPISRPNLTFSTLTVSNMSPEDSSIYLCRVDMGDQETQYFGPGTRLLVL.

Only one count was recorded for this clonotype. This may be a read error: a much more frequent sequence differs by one nucleotide. Here the CDR3 reads CASSRGGTDTGELFF. CDR3 DNA sequence: TGTGCCAGCAGCCGAGGCGGGACTGACACCGGGGAGCTGTTTTTT. The chain carries TRBV12-3 or TRBV12-4 and TRBJ2-2; D may be TRBD2 (6 bases). The CDR3 length is 15 residues. Trimming cost V 6 bases and J 3 bases, with 14 bases left between them.

In the case of this clonotype: One junction end disagrees with the germline gene, perhaps due to a read error. V gene TRBV10-2 combines with J gene TRBJ2-1; perhaps TRBD2 as D (6 bases). The germline V gene encodes CDR1 WSHSY and CDR2 SAAADI. CDR3 length equals 16 residues. The DNA of the CDR3 is TGCGCCAGCAGCTGGAGGTCCCGGGAGTCATACAGTGAGCAGTTCTTC. Protein sequence: CASSWRSRESYSEQFF.

The chain uses TRBV7-8 and TRBJ2-1; 9 nucleotides agree with TRBD2. J lost 3 bases, V lost 1 base, and 4 bases had no gene match. Germline V gives CDR1 SGHVS, CDR2 FQNEAQ. The CDR3 runs to 16 residues. CDR3 DNA: TGTGCCAGCAGCTTAGGTAGCGGGAGTGGCTACAATGAGCAGTTCTTC. Protein sequence: CASSLGSGSGYNEQFF.

In its sample, this clonotype was seen a few times. The chain couples TRBV29-1 to TRBJ1-1, with 10 bases that match TRBD1. With V trimmed by 6 bases and J by 6 bases, 10 bases remained unmatched. CDR1 is SQVTM and CDR2 is ANQGSEA in the germline V gene. The CDR3 sequence is 14 residues long. The CDR3 sequence: CSVFRDRGDPEAFF. The DNA of the CDR3 is TGCAGCGTCTTCCGGGACAGGGGCGATCCTGAAGCTTTCTTT. Based on the CDR3 plus reference TRBV29-1 and TRBJ1-1, the full variable domain is SAVISQKPSRDICQRGTSLTIQCQVDSQVTMMFWYRQQPGQSLTLIATANQGSEATYESGFVIDKFPISRPNLTFSTLTVSNMSPEDSSIYLCSVFRDRGDPEAFFGQGTRLTVV.

As concerns this clonotype: The germline gene is not matched at one end of the junction; a read error may be the cause. The rearrangement uses TRBV11-1 and TRBJ1-1, with D perhaps matching TRBD1 (6 bases). Germline CDR1 SGHAT, CDR2 FQDESV (reference sequence). The CDR3 contains 13 residues. The CDR3 region has the DNA TGTGCCAGCAGCTTATTGGACAGCACTAAAGCTCTCTTT. This translates into CASSLLDSTKALF.

As regards this clonotype: Relative to the germline gene, one junction end is altered; a read error may explain this. J is TRBJ2-3 and V is TRBV11-3; 8 bases fit TRBD2. The CDR3 length is 13 residues. Germline CDR1 reads SGHNT; CDR2 reads YENEEA. Here the CDR3 reads CASSLGGADTQCF. CDR3 nucleotides: TGTGCCAGCAGCCTCGGGGGGGCAGATACGCAGTGTTTT.

The chain joins TRBV6-1 to TRBJ1-1, with TRBD1 as a possible D gene (5 bases). CDR1 MNHNS and CDR2 SASEGT come from the germline V gene. This CDR3 comprises 14 residues. V was pared by 6 bases and J by 3 bases, with 14 bases between. CDR3 coding DNA: TGTGCCAGCAGGGGGGTCAACCGGGACACTGAAGCTTTCTTT. Protein sequence: CASRGVNRDTEAFF.

As concerns this clonotype: The junction differs from germline at one of its ends, possibly a read error. The chain carries TRBV11-2 and TRBJ1-1; 12 bases fit TRBD1. The germline V gene encodes CDR1 SGHAT and CDR2 FQNNGV. This CDR3 comprises 18 residues. The CDR3 DNA reads TGTGTCAGCAGCGGGGACAGGGGGCGAGTCAGGAAGGGCACTGAAGCTTTCTTT. Translated, it gives CVSSGDRGRVRKGTEAFF.

Of note for this clonotype: Germline and junction disagree at one end, which may indicate a read error. The chain joins TRBV11-2 to TRBJ2-7, with a tentative D call TRBD2 (5 bases). This CDR3 has 15 amino acids. Germline CDR1 and CDR2: SGHAT and FQNNGV. CDR3 residues: CAGSSTSGRRYEQYF. The CDR3 nucleotides read TGTGCCGGCAGCTCTACAAGCGGCCGGAGGTACGAGCAGTACTTC.

With respect to this clonotype: One end of the junction does not line up with germline, which may come from a read error. This chain joins TRBV11-2 and TRBJ2-7; no clear D gene. The CDR3 is made up of 15 amino acids. The V gene's germline CDR1 is SGHAT and CDR2 FQNNGV. In DNA form, the CDR3 reads TGTGTCAGCAGAGTAGACCCCGGAACAAGTACCGAGCAGTACTTC. Translated, it gives CVSRVDPGTSTEQYF.

The chain recombines TRBV4-1 with TRBJ2-7; no firm D call. The V end lost 0 bases, the J end lost 9 bases, and 12 bases lay between the germline ends. CDR1 MGHRA and CDR2 YSYEKL come from the germline V gene. The length of the CDR3 is 13 residues. The CDR3 region has the DNA TGCGCCAGCAGCCAAGATCGCGGATTCGGGCAGTACTTC. Encoded protein: CASSQDRGFGQYF.

The V gene is TRBV11-2, the J gene TRBJ1-5; D gene uncertain. TRBJ2-3 explains the end of the DNA better; the J call may be wrong. The CDR3 covers 13 residues. Germline V gene data show CDR1 as SGHAT and CDR2 as FQNNGV. The DNA of the CDR3 is TGTGCCAGCAGCTTAGATCATACAGCAAGCCAGTATTTT. This sequence encodes CASSLDHTASQYF.

Details on this clonotype: No conserved phenylalanine or tryptophan ends this CDR3, so it is likely a read error. The chain is built from TRBV6-6 and TRBJ2-3, with D perhaps being TRBD1 or TRBD2 (6 bases each). This CDR3 is built from 19 residues. Trimming took 6 bases from V and 2 from J, leaving 27 bases between them. The V gene's germline CDR1 is MNHNY and CDR2 SVGAGI (reference sequence). The CDR3 protein is CASRGGLGNRGLHTDTQYY. CDR3 bases: TGTGCCAGCAGGGGGGGCCTAGGGAATCGCGGACTCCACACAGATACGCAGTATTAT.

The rearrangement links TRBV28 to TRBJ2-3, with a tentative D call TRBD1 (5 bases). Germline CDR1 reads MDHEN; CDR2 reads SYDVKM. This CDR3 is built from 15 residues. Deletions cut 2 bases from V and 2 bases from J, with 11 bases between. The CDR3 loop reads CASSLQGYNTDTQYF. CDR3 coding DNA: TGTGCCAGCAGTTTACAGGGTTACAACACAGATACGCAGTATTTT.